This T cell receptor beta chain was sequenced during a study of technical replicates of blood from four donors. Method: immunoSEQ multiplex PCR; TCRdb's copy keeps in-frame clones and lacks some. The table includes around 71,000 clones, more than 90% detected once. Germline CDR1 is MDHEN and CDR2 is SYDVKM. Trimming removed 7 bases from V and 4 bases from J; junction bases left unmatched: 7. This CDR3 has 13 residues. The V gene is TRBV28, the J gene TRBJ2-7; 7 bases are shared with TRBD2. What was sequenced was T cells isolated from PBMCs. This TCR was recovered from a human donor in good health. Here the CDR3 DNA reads TGTGCCAGCAATTCAGGGACTACTTACGAGCAGTACTTC. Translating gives CASNSGTTYEQYF.